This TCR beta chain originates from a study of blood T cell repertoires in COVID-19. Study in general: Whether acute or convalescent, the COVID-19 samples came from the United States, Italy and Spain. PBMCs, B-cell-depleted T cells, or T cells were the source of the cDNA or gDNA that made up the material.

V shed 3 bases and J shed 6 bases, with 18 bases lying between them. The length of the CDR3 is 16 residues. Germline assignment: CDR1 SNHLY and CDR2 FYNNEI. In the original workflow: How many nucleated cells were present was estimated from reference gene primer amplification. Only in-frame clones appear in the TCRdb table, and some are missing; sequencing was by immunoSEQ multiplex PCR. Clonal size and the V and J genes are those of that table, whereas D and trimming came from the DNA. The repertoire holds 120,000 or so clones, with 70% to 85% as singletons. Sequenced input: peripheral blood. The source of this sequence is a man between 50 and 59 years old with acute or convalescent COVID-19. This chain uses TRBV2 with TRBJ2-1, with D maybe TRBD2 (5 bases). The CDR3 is CASSDPIAKGSNEQFF. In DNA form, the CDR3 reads TGTGCCAGCAGTGACCCCATAGCGAAGGGTAGCAATGAGCAGTTCTTC.